The present T cell receptor beta chain was sequenced within a study of T cells in severe cutaneous drug reactions. Study context: Enrollment required a probable or definite RegiSCAR diagnosis of SJS/TEN or DRESS. Points from the study as a whole: In carbamazepine-induced Stevens-Johnson syndrome or toxic epidermal necrolysis, TRBV12-4 averaged approximately 30% in blister cells and about 5.2% in PBMC. Tolerant-control and healthy-donor PBMC lacked or rarely had the public CDR3 found in blisters.

The CDR3 spans 16 residues. Considering frequency, this clonotype is large (0.1 to 1%). The target antigen is unknown. Carbamazepine had induced Stevens-Johnson syndrome or toxic epidermal necrolysis in the sequenced donors. TCR subtype-specific primers in iRepertoire multiplex PCR prepared libraries for bulk and single-cell sequencing. TCRdb re-called the multiplex PCR reads; one entry per CDR3 protein, DNA not given. There are around 4,200 distinct CDR3 sequences in the sample, with around 82% held by the top ten. The sequence came from a human donor with Stevens-Johnson syndrome, a severe cutaneous drug reaction. This sequence joins TRBV12-3 or TRBV12-4 and TRBJ2-5; the D call of TRBD1 rests on TCRdb alone, since no DNA is present to check it. The source material was PBMCs. CDR3 amino acids: CASSLATGGLQETQYF.